The 15 T cell receptor beta chains presented below share a single source sample, sequenced in a study of molecular identifiers for immune sequencing clone quantification. MiXCR, run by TCRdb on the PCR reads, gives a single entry per CDR3 protein. The sample shows about 23,000 distinct CDR3 sequences, 17% of them seen only once. The sample comprised naive CD8+ T cells from blood, with Jurkat cell RNA spiked in. The subset was: FACS-sorted CD8+CD4-CCR7+CD45RA+ naive T cells. All receptors derive from a human donor in good health. Some libraries in this study had Jurkat cell RNA spiked in.

This clonotype showed up many times. The chain has TRBV20-1 and TRBJ2-7; TRBD1 is a possible D gene (5 bases). The CDR3 covers 13 residues. Trimming removed 0 bases from V and 4 bases from J, with 10 bases in between. Germline V lookup: CDR1 DFQATT, CDR2 SNEGSKA (reference sequence). CDR3 in DNA: TGCAGTGCTAGAGAAGGACACAGGTACGAGCAGTACTTC. It yields the protein CSAREGHRYEQYF.

This clonotype has ten or more counts. The V gene is TRBV21-1, the J gene TRBJ2-4; the table's D call of TRBD1 was not tested on the DNA. TRBV21-1 is a recognized pseudogene. The CDR3 has 15 residues. This CDR3 reads CASSTQGASKNIQYF. The DNA for the CDR3 is TGTGCCAGCAGCACTCAGGGGGCTTCCAAAAACATTCAGTACTTC.

Regarding this clonotype: A much bigger clone sits one base away, suggesting this may be a read error. The V gene is TRBV29-1, the J gene TRBJ2-6; the D gene is possibly TRBD1 (6 bases). Germline CDR1 is SQVTM and CDR2 is ANQGSEA. Trimming pared 6 bases from V and 5 bases from J, leaving 23 bases between. The length of the CDR3 is 17 residues. The CDR3 sequence: CSVERPGHRSRANVLTF. In DNA form, the CDR3 reads TGCAGCGTGGAGAGACCGGGACACAGGTCTAGGGCCAACGTCCTGACTTTC.

This clonotype showed up many times. The V call is TRBV13, the J call TRBJ2-3; 15 positions agree with TRBD2. The CDR3 is made up of 18 amino acids. The germline CDR1 and CDR2 sequences are PRHDT and FYEKMQ (reference sequence). Trimming removed 5 bases from V and 0 bases from J; junction bases left unmatched: 6. This chain's CDR3 is CASSPGTSGRSSTDTQYF. The CDR3 bases are TGTGCCAGCAGCCCCGGGACTAGCGGGAGGTCTAGCACAGATACGCAGTATTTT.

Of note for this clonotype: A much larger clone lies a single base off, so this may be a read error. V usage is TRBV4-3 and J usage is TRBJ2-1, with D uncertain. Germline V CDR1 and CDR2: LGHNA, YSLEER. V gave up 4 bases and J gave up 4 bases, with 14 bases separating them. The CDR3 extends over 15 amino acids. CDR3 coding DNA: TGCGCCAGCAGCCCCATGCTAACGGAGTACAATGAGCAGTTCTTC. The encoded protein is CASSPMLTEYNEQFF.

This clonotype was detected many times. The chain carries TRBV30 and TRBJ2-7; D gene uncertain. The V end was cut by 1 base, the J end by 6 bases, with 10 bases between. Germline CDR1 is GTSNPN and CDR2 is SVGIG (reference sequence). The CDR3 sequence is 12 residues long. The CDR3 loop is CAWSAGIGEQYF. The CDR3 region has the DNA TGTGCCTGGAGTGCGGGCATCGGCGAGCAGTACTTC.

This clonotype was seen many times. The CDR3 is CASRGWDRESYEQYF. Written as DNA, the CDR3 is TGTGCCAGCAGGGGCTGGGACAGGGAGTCCTACGAGCAGTACTTC. The V gene is TRBV2, the J gene TRBJ2-7, with TRBD1 matching 9 bases. CDR3 size: 15 residues. Germline CDR1 is SNHLY and CDR2 is FYNNEI. V trimming: 6 bases; J trimming: 1 base; junction bases outside the gene matches: 7.

Many counts were recorded for this clonotype. Here the CDR3 reads CASSLDGRRDEQYF. The CDR3, as DNA: TGTGCCAGCAGCTTGGACGGAAGAAGGGACGAGCAGTACTTC. The chain uses TRBV5-6 and TRBJ2-7; D call uncertain. The CDR3 length is 14 residues. The germline gives CDR1 SGHDT, CDR2 YYEEEE. Trimming took off 0 bases at V and 5 bases at J, with 12 bases between the two ends. Full variable domain (missing parts from reference TRBV5-6 and TRBJ2-7): DAGVTQSPTHLIKTRGQQVTLRCSPKSGHDTVSWYQQALGQGPQFIFQYYEEEERQRGNFPDRFSGHQFPNYSSELNVNALLLGDSALYLCASSLDGRRDEQYFGPGTRLTVT.

As for this clonotype: At one end the junction does not follow the germline gene, possibly because of a read error. V usage is TRBV9 and J usage is TRBJ2-3, with 8 bases identical to TRBD2. The CDR3 extends over 14 amino acids. CDR1 is SGDLS, CDR2 YYNGEE, per germline. The CDR3 reads CACSTGGGTDTQYF. In DNA, the CDR3 is TGTGCCTGCAGCACCGGGGGGGGCACAGATACGCAGTATTTT.

Ten or more counts support this clonotype. The J gene is TRBJ2-3, the V gene TRBV19; TRBD2 aligns across 8 bases. CDR1 and CDR2 (germline): LNHDA, SQIVND (reference sequence). The CDR3 is 16 amino acids. J lost 0 bases, V lost 5 bases, and 7 bases had no gene match. For the CDR3, the DNA is TGTGCCAGTAGTTTACTAGCGGCCCTAAGCACAGATACGCAGTATTTT. Protein product: CASSLLAALSTDTQYF.

This clonotype was observed a handful of times. Since a much larger clone is just one base distant, this may be a read error. J is TRBJ1-1 and V is TRBV28; TRBD1 might be the D (5 bases). Per the germline V gene, CDR1 is MDHEN and CDR2 is SYDVKM. The CDR3 is made up of 13 amino acids. The CDR3 region is CASSLKGNTEVFF. In DNA, the CDR3 is TGTGCCAGCAGTTTGAAGGGGAACACTGAAGTTTTCTTT.

This clonotype was counted at least ten times. J is TRBJ2-7 and V is TRBV5-6, with 9 bases aligning to TRBD2. Trimming at V came to 4 bases and at J to 0 bases, leaving 8 bases not matched to a gene. The CDR3 loop spans 16 amino acids. The germline CDR1 and CDR2 sequences are SGHDT and YYEEEE. CDR3: CASSPAGGPSSYEQYF. CDR3 DNA: TGTGCCAGCAGCCCTGCGGGGGGGCCGAGCTCCTACGAGCAGTACTTC.

This clonotype was picked up many times. The chain is built from TRBV30 and TRBJ2-7; D remains unclear. V was clipped by 0 bases and J by 2 bases, with 17 bases between them. This CDR3 region has 16 residues. CDR1 is GTSNPN, CDR2 SVGIG, per germline (reference sequence). The CDR3 spells CAWSVAWGREAYEQYF. In DNA, the CDR3 is TGTGCCTGGAGTGTTGCTTGGGGTAGGGAAGCCTACGAGCAGTACTTC.

This clonotype showed up just a few times. A much larger clone differs by one base, so this may be a read error. This chain connects TRBV20-1 to TRBJ1-5, with D uncertain. This CDR3 comprises 15 residues. The V end lost 6 bases, the J end lost 0 bases, and 15 bases lay between the germline ends. In germline, CDR1 is DFQATT, CDR2 SNEGSKA (reference sequence). CDR3 loop: CSAVDGIYSNQPQHF. The CDR3 DNA reads as TGCAGTGCCGTCGACGGGATATATAGCAATCAGCCCCAGCATTTT.

The V and J genes are TRBV29-1 and TRBJ1-1; D ambiguous. The germline V gene has CDR1 SQVTM and CDR2 ANQGSEA. The CDR3 has 12 residues. The germline V and J ends were trimmed by 7 bases and 6 bases, with 15 bases remaining between them. CDR3 bases: TGCAGCGCCGAGGCGGAGGGCCCTGAAGCTTTCTTT. It encodes CSAEAEGPEAFF.